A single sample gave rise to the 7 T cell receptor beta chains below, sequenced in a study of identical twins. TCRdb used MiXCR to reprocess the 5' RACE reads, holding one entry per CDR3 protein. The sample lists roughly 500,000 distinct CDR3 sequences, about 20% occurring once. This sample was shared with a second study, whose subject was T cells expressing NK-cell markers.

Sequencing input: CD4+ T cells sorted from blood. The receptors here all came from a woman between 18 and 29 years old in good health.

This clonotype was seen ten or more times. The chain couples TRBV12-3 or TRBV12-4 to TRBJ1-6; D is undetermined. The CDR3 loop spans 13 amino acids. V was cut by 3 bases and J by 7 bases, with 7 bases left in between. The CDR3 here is CASSLETNSPLHF. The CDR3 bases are TGTGCCAGCAGTTTGGAAACGAATTCACCCCTCCACTTT.

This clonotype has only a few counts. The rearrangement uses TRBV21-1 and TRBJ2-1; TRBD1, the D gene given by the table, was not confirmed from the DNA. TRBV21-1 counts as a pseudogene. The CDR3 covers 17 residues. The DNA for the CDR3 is TGTGCCAGCAGCACCCCCGGGCGGGAGAGGTCCTACAATGAGCAGTTCTTC. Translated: CASSTPGRERSYNEQFF.

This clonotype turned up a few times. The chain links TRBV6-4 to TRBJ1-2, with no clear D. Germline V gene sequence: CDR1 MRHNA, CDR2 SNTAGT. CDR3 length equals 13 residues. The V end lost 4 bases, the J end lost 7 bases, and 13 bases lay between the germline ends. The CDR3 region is CASSATDMGGYTF. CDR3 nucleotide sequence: TGTGCCAGCAGTGCCACCGACATGGGTGGCTACACCTTC.

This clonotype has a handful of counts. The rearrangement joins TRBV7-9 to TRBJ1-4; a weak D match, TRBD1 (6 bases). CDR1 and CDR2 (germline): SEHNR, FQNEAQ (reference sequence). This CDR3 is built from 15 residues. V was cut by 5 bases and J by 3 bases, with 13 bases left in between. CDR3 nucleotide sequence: TGTGCCAGCAGCCGGACACAGGGCTCTAATGAAAAACTGTTTTTT. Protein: CASSRTQGSNEKLFF.

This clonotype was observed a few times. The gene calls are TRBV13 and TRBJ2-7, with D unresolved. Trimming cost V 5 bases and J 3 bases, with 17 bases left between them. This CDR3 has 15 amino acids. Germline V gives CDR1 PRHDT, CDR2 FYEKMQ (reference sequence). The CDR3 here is CASSAVVPRDYEQYF. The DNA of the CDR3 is TGTGCCAGCAGCGCAGTAGTGCCTAGGGACTACGAGCAGTACTTC.

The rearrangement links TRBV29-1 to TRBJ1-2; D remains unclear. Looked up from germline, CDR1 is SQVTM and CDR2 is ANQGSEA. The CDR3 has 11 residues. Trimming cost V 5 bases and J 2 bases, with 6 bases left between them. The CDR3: CSVFRNYGYTF. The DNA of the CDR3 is TGCAGCGTTTTCAGAAACTATGGCTACACCTTC.

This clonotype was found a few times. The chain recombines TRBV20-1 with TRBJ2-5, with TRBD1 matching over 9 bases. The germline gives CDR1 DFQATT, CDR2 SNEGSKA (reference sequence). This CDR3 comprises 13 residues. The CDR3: CSSSGTGKETQYF. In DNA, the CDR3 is TGCAGCAGCTCCGGGACAGGGAAGGAGACCCAGTACTTC.